This T cell receptor (beta chain) derives from a study of blood T cell repertoires in COVID-19. Study context: In each case, the material was cDNA or gDNA derived from T cells, B-cell-depleted T cells, or PBMCs.

Authors' processing steps: By means of reference gene primer amplification, nucleated cell counts were estimated. The assay was immunoSEQ multiplex PCR, and TCRdb's table has in-frame clones only and misses some. V, J and clone size were drawn from that table, and D and trimming were deduced from the DNA. The sample consists of about 210,000 clones, around 84% of them appearing once. The CDR3 extends over 15 amino acids. V dropped 5 bases and J dropped 3; count of bases not matched to a gene: 7. CDR1 and CDR2 (germline): SGHTA, FQGNSA. The Seattle patients, enrolled during active infection, were followed longitudinally.

The origin of this receptor is a woman over 75 with COVID-19, enrolled during active disease. The chain couples TRBV7-2 to TRBJ2-3; 8 bases match TRBD2. The specimen was peripheral blood. CDR3 in DNA: TGTGCCAGCAGCCTACCGGGACTAGGGACAGATACGCAGTATTTT. It specifies CASSLPGLGTDTQYF.